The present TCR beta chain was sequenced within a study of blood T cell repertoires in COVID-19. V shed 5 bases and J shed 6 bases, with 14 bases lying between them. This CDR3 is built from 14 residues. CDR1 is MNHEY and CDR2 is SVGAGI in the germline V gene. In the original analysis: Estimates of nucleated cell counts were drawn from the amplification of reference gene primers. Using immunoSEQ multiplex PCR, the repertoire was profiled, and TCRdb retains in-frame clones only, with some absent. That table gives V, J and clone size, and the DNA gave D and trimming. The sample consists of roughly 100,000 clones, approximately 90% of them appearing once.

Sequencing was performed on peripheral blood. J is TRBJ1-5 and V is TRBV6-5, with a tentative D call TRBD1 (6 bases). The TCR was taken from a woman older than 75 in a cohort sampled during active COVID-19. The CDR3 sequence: CASSPIDRFQPQHF. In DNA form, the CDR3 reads TGTGCCAGCAGTCCGATTGACAGGTTTCAGCCCCAGCATTTT.